What follows describes a single T cell receptor beta chain. The antigen is undetermined. TCRdb fed the reads into MiXCR, producing one record per CDR3 protein. The data contain 900,000 to 950,000 distinct CDR3 sequences, approximately 31% of them singletons. The CDR3 is made up of 17 amino acids. Trimming cost V 5 bases and J 3 bases, with 22 bases left between them. CDR1 is MNHEY and CDR2 is SMNVEV in the germline V gene (reference sequence). This sample was included in a study of T cell repertoires in cytomegalovirus infection. Whole-study findings and limits: HLA-C-restricted CMV-specific TCR beta clonotypes prevailed in the ex vivo response. Using cumulative public TCR beta family frequency, the authors identified those who carried CMV together with the relevant HLA.

The origin of this receptor is a human donor in good health (CMV status not recorded). Some clones in this sample may be carry-over from other donors' samples. The starting material was cultured CD8+ T cells from PBMCs, obtained from culture after CMV antigen stimulation. V and J are TRBV27 and TRBJ1-2; D might be TRBD1 (5 bases). DNA for the CDR3: TGTGCCAGCAGTCCCCTTCCCCGGAGGGCGGGGGACTATGGCTACACCTTC. Its translation: CASSPLPRRAGDYGYTF.